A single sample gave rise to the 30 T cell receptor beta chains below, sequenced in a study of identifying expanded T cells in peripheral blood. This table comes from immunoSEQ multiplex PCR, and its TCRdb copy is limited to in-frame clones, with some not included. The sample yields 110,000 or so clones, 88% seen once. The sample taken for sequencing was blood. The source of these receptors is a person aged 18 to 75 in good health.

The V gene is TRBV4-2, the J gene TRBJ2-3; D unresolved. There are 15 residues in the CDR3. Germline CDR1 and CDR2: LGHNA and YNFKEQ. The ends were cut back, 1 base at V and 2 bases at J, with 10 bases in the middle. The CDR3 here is CASSQVRASTDTQYF. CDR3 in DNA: TGTGCCAGCAGCCAAGTTAGGGCATCCACAGATACGCAGTATTTT.

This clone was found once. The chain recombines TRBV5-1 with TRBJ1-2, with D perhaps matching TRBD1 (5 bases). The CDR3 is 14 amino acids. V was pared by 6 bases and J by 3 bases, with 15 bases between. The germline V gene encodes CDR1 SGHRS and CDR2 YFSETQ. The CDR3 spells CASTQAGGYYGYTF. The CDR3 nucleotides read TGCGCCAGCACCCAAGCTGGGGGATACTATGGCTACACCTTC.

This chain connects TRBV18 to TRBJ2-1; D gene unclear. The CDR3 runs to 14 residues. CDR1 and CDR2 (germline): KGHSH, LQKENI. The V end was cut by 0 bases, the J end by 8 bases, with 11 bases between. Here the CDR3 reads CASSPPRTSDEQFF. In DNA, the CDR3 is TGTGCCAGCTCACCACCGAGAACCAGCGATGAGCAGTTCTTC. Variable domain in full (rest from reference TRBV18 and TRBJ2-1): NAGVMQNPRHLVRRRGQEARLRCSPMKGHSHVYWYRQLPEEGLKFMVYLQKENIIDESGMPKERFSAEFPKEGPSILRIQQVVRGDSAAYFCASSPPRTSDEQFFGPGTRLTVL.

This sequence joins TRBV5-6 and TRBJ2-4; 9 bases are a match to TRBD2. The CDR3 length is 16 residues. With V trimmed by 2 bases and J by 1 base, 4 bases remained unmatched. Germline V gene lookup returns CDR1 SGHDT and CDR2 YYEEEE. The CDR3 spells CASSFFLAGAKNIQYF. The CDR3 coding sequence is TGTGCCAGCAGCTTTTTCCTAGCGGGGGCCAAAAACATTCAGTACTTC.

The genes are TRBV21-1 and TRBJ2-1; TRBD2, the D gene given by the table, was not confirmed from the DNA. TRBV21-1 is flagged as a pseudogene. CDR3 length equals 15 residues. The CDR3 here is CARTGGEGHYNEQFF. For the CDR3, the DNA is TGTGCCAGGACGGGAGGGGAGGGCCATTACAATGAGCAGTTCTTC.

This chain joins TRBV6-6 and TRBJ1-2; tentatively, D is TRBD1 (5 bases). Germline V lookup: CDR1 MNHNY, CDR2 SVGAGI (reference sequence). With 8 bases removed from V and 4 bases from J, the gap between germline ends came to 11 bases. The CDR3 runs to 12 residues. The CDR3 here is CASSTDTYGYTF. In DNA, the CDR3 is TGTGCCAGCTCAACGGACACCTATGGCTACACCTTC.

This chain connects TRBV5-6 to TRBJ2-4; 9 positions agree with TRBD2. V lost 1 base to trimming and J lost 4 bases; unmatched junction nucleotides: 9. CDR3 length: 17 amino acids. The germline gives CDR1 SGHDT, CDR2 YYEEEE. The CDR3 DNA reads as TGTGCCAGCAGCTTGTCCCTAGCGGGGACCGGTAAAAACATTCAGTACTTC. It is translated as CASSLSLAGTGKNIQYF.

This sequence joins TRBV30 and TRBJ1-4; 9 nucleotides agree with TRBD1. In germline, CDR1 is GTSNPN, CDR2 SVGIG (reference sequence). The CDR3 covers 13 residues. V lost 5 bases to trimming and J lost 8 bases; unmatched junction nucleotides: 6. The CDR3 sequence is CAWGQGTGEKLFF. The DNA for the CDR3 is TGTGCCTGGGGACAGGGGACGGGGGAAAAACTGTTTTTT.

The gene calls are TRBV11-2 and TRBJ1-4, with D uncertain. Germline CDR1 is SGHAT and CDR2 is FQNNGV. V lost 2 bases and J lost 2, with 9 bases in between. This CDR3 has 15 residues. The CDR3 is CASSLYIGTNEKLFF. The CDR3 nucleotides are TGTGCCAGCAGCTTATATATAGGGACTAATGAAAAACTGTTTTTT.

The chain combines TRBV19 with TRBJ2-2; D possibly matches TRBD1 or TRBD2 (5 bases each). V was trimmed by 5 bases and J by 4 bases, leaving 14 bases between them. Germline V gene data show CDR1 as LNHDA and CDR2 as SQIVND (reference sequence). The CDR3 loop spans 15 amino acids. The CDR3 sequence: CASSLGGGGTGELFF. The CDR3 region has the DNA TGTGCCAGTAGTCTCGGTGGGGGTGGCACCGGGGAGCTGTTTTTT.

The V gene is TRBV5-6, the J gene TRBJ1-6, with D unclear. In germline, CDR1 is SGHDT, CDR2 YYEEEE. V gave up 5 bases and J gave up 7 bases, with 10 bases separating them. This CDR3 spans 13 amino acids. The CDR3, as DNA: TGTGCCAGCAGTTGGACGGAAAATTCACCCCTCCACTTT. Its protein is CASSWTENSPLHF.

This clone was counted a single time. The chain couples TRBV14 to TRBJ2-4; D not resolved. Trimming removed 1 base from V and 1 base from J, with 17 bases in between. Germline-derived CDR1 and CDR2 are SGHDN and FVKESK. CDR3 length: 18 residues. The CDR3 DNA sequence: TGTGCCAGCAGCCAAGCGATGTCGTCAAACGGGGCCAAAAACATTCAGTACTTC. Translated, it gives CASSQAMSSNGAKNIQYF.

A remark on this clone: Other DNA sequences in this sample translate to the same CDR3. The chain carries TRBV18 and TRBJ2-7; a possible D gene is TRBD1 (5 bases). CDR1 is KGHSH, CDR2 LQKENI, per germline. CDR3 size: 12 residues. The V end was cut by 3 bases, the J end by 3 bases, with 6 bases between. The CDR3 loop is CASSPDSYEQYF. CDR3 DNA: TGTGCCAGCTCACCCGACAGCTACGAGCAGTACTTC.

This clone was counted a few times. In DNA form, the CDR3 reads TGTGCCAGCAGCCCTACTGGACTCTACAATCAGCCCCAGCATTTT. It encodes CASSPTGLYNQPQHF. The V and J genes are TRBV9 and TRBJ1-5, with D hard to call. The CDR3 is 15 residues long. Per the germline V gene, CDR1 is SGDLS and CDR2 is YYNGEE. Deletions cut 4 bases from V and 3 bases from J, with 14 bases between.

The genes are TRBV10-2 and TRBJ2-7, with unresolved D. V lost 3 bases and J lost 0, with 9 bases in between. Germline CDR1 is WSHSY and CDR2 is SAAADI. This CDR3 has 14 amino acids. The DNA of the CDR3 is TGCGCCAGCAGTGACTCCCAGAGCTCCTACGAGCAGTACTTC. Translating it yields CASSDSQSSYEQYF.

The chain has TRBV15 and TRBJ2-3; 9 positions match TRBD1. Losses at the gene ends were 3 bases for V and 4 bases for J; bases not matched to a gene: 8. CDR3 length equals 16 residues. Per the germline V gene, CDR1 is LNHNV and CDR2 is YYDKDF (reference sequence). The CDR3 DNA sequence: TGTGCCACCAGCAGGAATACCGGGACAGGGTCAGATACGCAGTATTTT. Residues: CATSRNTGTGSDTQYF.

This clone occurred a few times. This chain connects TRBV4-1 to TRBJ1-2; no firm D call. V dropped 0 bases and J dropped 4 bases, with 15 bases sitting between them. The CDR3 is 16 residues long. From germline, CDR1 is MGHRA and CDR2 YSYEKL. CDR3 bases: TGCGCCAGCAGCCAAGATTCCTCGGCCCTAGGCTATGGCTACACCTTC. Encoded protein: CASSQDSSALGYGYTF.

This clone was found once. The CDR3 is CASSIGRGLHTQYF. CDR3 DNA: TGTGCCAGTAGTATTGGCAGGGGGCTACATACGCAGTATTTT. The J gene is TRBJ2-3, the V gene TRBV19; 8 bases line up with TRBD1. Germline CDR1 LNHDA, CDR2 SQIVND (reference sequence). CDR3 size: 14 residues. The V gene end was trimmed by 3 bases and the J gene end by 7 bases; junction bases not matched to a gene: 6.

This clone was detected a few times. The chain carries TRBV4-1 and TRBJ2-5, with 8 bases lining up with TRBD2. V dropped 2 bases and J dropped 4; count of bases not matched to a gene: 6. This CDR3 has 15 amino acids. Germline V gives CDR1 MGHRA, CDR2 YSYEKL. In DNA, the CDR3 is TGCGCCAGCAGCCAAAGGGGTCTAGCGGGAGAGACCCAGTACTTC. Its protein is CASSQRGLAGETQYF.

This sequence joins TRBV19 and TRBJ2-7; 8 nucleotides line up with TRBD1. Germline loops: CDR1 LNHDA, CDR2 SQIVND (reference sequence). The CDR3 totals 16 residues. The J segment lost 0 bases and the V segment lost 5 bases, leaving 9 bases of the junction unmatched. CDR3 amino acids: CASSARQGFHSYEQYF. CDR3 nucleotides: TGTGCCAGTAGTGCACGACAGGGGTTCCACTCCTACGAGCAGTACTTC.

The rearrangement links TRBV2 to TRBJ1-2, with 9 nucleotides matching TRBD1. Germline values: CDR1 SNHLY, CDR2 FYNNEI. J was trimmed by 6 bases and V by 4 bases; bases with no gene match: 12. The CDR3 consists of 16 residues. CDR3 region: CASSASWTGDLHGYTF. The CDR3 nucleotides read TGTGCCAGCAGTGCGAGCTGGACAGGGGATTTGCATGGCTACACCTTC.

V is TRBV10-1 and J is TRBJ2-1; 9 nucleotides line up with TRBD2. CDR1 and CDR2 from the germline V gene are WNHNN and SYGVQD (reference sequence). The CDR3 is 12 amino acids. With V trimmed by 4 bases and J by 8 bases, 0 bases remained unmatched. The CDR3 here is CASSGLADEQFF. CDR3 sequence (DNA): TGCGCCAGCAGTGGACTAGCGGATGAGCAGTTCTTC.

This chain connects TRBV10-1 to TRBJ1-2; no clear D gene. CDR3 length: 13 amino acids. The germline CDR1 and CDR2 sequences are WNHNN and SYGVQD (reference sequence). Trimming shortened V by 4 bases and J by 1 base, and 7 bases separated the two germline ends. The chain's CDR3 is CASSATVNYGYTF. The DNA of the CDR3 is TGCGCCAGCAGTGCCACAGTTAACTATGGCTACACCTTC.

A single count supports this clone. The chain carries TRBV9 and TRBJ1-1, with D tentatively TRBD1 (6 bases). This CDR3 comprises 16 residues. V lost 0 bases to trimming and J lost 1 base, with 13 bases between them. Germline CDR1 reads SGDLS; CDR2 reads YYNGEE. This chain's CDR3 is CASSVGKTGSNTEAFF. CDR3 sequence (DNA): TGTGCCAGCAGCGTAGGGAAAACAGGGTCGAACACTGAAGCTTTCTTT. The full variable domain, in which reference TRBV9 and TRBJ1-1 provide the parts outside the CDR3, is DSGVTQTPKHLITATGQRVTLRCSPRSGDLSVYWYQQSLDQGLQFLIQYYNGEERAKGNILERFSAQQFPDLHSELNLSSLELGDSALYFCASSVGKTGSNTEAFFGQGTRLTVV.

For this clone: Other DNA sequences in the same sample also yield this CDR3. The CDR3 region has the DNA TGCAGCGTTGATCAGGGGCTGGGCACTGAAGCTTTCTTT. It is translated as CSVDQGLGTEAFF. This chain connects TRBV29-1 to TRBJ1-1, with D tentatively TRBD1 (6 bases). The CDR3 extends over 13 amino acids. Germline CDR1 SQVTM, CDR2 ANQGSEA. V was clipped by 3 bases and J by 4 bases, with 12 bases between them.

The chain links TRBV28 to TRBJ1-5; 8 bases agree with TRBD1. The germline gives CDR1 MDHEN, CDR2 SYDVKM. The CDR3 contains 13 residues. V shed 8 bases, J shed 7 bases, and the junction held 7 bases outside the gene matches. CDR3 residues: CASQAGGPQPQHF. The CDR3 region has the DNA TGTGCCAGCCAAGCAGGGGGCCCCCAGCCCCAGCATTTT.

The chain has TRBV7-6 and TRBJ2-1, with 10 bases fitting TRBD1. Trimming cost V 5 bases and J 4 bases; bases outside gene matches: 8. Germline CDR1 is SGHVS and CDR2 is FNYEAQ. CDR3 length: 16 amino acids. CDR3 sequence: CASSPNRTGGYNEQFF. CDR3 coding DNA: TGTGCCAGCAGCCCCAATCGGACAGGGGGATACAATGAGCAGTTCTTC.

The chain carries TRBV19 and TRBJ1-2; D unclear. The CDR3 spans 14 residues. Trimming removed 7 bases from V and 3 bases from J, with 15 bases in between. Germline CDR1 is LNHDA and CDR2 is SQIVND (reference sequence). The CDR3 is CASMMRTGHYGYTF. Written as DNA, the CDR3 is TGTGCCAGTATGATGAGGACCGGGCACTATGGCTACACCTTC.

Written as DNA, the CDR3 is TGTGCCAGCAGCCCCTCGGACAGGGCCCGACGGCAGTACTTC. Amino acids: CASSPSDRARRQYF. The chain is built from TRBV25-1 and TRBJ2-5; 8 positions match TRBD1. Germline CDR1 MGHDK, CDR2 SYGVNS. Unmatched junction bases numbered 14, after V lost 6 bases and J lost 11 bases. The CDR3 covers 14 residues.

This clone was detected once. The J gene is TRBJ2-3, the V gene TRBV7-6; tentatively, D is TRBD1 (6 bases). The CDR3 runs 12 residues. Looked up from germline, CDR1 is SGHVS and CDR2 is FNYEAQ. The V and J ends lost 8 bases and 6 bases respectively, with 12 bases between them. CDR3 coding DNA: TGTGCCAGCGGAACAGGGATGGATACGCAGTATTTT. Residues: CASGTGMDTQYF.